The clone carrying this T cell receptor (beta chain) was seen only once. This CDR3 is built from 13 residues. Trimming stripped 10 bases from V and 4 bases from J, with 11 bases between. This record belongs to a study of T cell responses to AZD1222 COVID-19 vaccine. The table came from immunoSEQ multiplex PCR; TCRdb's copy has only in-frame clones and leaves some out. The data hold roughly 150,000 clones, with 92% observed a single time. This sequence joins TRBV12-3 or TRBV12-4 and TRBJ1-6; D is perhaps TRBD1 (6 bases). This sample comprised peripheral blood, obtained 28 days after the second AZD1222 dose. The origin of this receptor is an adult who received the AZD1222 COVID-19 vaccine. Written as DNA, the CDR3 is TGTGCCACGCAGACAGGTTATAATTCACCCCTCCACTTT. This encodes CATQTGYNSPLHF.